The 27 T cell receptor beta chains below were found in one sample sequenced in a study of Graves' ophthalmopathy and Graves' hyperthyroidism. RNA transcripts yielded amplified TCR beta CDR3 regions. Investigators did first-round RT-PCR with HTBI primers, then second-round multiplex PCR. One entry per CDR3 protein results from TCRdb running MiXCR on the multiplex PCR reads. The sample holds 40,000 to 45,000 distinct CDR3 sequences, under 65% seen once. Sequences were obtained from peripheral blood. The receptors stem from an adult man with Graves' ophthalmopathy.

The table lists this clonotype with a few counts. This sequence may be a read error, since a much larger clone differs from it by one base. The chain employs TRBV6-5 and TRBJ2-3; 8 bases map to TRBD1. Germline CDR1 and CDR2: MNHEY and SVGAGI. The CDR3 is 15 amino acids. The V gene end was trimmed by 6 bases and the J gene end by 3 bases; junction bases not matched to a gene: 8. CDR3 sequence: CASSPGGRRTDTQYF. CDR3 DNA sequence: TGTGCCAGCAGCCCAGGGGGCAGGAGGACAGATACGCAGTATTTT.

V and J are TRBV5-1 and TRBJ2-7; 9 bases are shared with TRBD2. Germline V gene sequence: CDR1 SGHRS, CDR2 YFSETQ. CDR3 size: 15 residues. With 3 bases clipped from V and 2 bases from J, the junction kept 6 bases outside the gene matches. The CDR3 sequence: CASSSLAGGTYEQYF. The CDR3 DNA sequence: TGCGCCAGCAGCTCCTTGGCGGGGGGGACCTACGAGCAGTACTTC.

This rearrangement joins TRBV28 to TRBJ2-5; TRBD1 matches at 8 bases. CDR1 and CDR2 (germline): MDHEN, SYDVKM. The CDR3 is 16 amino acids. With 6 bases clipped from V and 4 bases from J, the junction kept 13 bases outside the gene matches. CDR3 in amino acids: CASSSSRTGSIETQYF. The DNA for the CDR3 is TGTGCCAGCAGCTCCTCCCGGACAGGGTCGATAGAGACCCAGTACTTC.

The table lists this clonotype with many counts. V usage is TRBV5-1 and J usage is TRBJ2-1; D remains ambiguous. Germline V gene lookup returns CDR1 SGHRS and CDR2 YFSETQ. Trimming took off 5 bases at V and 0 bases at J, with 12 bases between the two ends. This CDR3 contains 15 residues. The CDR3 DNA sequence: TGCGCCAGCAGTCGTGACTTCAGCTCCTACAATGAGCAGTTCTTC. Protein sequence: CASSRDFSSYNEQFF.

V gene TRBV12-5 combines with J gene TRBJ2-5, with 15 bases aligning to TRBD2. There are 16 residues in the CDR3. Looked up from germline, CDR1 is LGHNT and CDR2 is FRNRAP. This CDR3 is CASSPGLAGGRETQYF. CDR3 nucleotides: TGTGCCAGCAGCCCTGGACTAGCGGGGGGGAGGGAGACCCAGTACTTC.

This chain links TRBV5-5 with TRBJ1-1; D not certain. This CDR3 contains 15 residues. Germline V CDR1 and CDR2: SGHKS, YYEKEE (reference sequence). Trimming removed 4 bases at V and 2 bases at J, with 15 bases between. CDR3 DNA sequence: TGTGCCAGCAGCCGCGGCAGCTCTGGAAACACTGAAGCTTTCTTT. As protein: CASSRGSSGNTEAFF.

DNA for the CDR3: TGCAGCGTTAAGACTAGCGGGAGTTCCTACAATGAGCAGTTCTTC. Amino acids: CSVKTSGSSYNEQFF. The rearrangement links TRBV29-1 to TRBJ2-1; 12 nucleotides match TRBD2. The CDR3 covers 15 residues. The germline V gene has CDR1 SQVTM and CDR2 ANQGSEA. With 5 bases clipped from V and 1 base from J, the junction kept 3 bases outside the gene matches.

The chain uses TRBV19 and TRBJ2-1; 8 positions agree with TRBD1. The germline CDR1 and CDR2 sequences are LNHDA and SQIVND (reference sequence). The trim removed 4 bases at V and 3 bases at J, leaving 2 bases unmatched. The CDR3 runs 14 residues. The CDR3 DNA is TGTGCCAGTAGTACAGGGGGCGGCTACAATGAGCAGTTCTTC. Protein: CASSTGGGYNEQFF. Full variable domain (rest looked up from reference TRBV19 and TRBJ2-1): DGGITQSPKYLFRKEGQNVTLSCEQNLNHDAMYWYRQDPGQGLRLIYYSQIVNDFQKGDIAEGYSVSREKKESFPLTVTSAQKNPTAFYLCASSTGGGYNEQFFGPGTRLTVL.

The chain's CDR3 is CSAKTSGTRDNEQFF. CDR3 DNA sequence: TGCAGTGCTAAGACTAGCGGGACTAGGGACAATGAGCAGTTCTTC. This rearrangement joins TRBV20-1 to TRBJ2-1; 11 bases match TRBD2. V shed 4 bases, J shed 5 bases, and the junction held 7 bases outside the gene matches. In germline, CDR1 is DFQATT, CDR2 SNEGSKA (reference sequence). The CDR3 runs to 15 residues.

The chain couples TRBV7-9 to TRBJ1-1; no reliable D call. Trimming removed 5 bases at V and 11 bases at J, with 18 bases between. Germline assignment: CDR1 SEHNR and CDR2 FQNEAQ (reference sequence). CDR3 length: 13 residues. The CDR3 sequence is CASSQSMNTKAFF. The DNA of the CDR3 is TGTGCCAGCAGCCAGAGTATGAACACTAAGGCTTTCTTT.

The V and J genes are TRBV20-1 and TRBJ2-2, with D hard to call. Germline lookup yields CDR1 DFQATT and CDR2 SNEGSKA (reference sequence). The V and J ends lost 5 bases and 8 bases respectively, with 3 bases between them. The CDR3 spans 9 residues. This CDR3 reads CSAPGELFF. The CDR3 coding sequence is TGCAGTGCTCCAGGGGAGCTGTTTTTT.

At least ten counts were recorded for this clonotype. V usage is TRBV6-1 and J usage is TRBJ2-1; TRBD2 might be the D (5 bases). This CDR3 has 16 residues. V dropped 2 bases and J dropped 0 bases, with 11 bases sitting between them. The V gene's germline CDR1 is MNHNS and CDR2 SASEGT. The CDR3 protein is CASSEWGDISYNEQFF. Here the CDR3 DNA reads TGTGCCAGCAGTGAATGGGGAGACATCTCCTACAATGAGCAGTTCTTC.

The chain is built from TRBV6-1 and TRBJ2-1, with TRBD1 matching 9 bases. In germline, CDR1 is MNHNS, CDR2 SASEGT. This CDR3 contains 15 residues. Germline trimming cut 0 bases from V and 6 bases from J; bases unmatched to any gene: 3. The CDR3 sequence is CASSEAETGGNEQFF. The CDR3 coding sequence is TGTGCCAGCAGTGAAGCCGAGACAGGGGGCAATGAGCAGTTCTTC.

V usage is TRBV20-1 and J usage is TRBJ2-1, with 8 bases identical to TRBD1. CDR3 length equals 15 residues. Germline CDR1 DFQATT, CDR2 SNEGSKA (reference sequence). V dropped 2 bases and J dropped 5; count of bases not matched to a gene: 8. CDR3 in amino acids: CSARSDRGYDNEQFF. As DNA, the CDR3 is TGCAGTGCTAGAAGTGACAGGGGCTATGACAATGAGCAGTTCTTC.

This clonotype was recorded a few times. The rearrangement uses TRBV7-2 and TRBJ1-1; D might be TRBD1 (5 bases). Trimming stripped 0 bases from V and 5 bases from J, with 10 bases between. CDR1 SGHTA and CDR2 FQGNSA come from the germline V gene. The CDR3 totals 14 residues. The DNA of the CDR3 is TGTGCCAGCAGCTTAGCAAGGGGTTCGACTGAAGCTTTCTTT. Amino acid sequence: CASSLARGSTEAFF.

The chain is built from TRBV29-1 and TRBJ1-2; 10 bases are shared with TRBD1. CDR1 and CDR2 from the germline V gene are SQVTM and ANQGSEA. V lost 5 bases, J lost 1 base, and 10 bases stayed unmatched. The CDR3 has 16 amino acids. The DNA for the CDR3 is TGCAGCGTTCTGAGTGCCGGGACAGGGGTTAACTATGGCTACACCTTC. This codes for CSVLSAGTGVNYGYTF.

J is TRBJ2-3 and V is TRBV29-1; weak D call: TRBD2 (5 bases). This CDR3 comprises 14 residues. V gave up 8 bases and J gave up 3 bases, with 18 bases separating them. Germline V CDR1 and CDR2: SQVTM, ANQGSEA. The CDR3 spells CSSQSEGGTDTQYF. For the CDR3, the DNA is TGCAGCAGCCAATCCGAGGGCGGAACAGATACGCAGTATTTT.

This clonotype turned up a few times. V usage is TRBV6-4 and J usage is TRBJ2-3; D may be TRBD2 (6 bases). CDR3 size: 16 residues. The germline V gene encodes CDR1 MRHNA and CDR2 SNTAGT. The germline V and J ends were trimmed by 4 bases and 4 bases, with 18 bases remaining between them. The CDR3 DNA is TGTGCCAGCAGTGTACAAGGCGGAGGGAGCGCAGATACGCAGTATTTT. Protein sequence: CASSVQGGGSADTQYF.

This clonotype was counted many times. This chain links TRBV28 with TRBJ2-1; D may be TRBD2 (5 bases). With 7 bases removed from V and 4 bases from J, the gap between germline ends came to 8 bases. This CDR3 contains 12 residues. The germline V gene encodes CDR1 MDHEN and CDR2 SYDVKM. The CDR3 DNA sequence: TGTGCCAGCAAAGGCGGGTACAATGAGCAGTTCTTC. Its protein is CASKGGYNEQFF.

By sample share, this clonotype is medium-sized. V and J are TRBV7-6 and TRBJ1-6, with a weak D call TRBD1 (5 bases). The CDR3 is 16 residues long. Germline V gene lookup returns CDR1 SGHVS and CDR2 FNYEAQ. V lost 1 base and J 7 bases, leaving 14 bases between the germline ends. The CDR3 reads CASSLGGVGENSPLHF. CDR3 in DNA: TGTGCCAGCAGCTTAGGAGGGGTGGGCGAAAATTCACCCCTCCACTTT.

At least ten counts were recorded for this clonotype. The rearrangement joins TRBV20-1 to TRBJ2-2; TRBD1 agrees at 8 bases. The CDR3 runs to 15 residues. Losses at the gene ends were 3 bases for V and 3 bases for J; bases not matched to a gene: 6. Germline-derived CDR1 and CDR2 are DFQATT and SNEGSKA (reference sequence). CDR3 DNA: TGCAGTGCTAGTCCAGGGGGCTATGACACCGGGGAGCTGTTTTTT. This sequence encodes CSASPGGYDTGELFF.

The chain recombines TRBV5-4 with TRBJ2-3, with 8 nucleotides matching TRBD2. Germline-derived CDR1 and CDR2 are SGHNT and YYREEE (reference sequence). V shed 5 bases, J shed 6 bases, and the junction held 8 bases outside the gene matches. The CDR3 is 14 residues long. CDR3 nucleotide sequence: TGTGCCAGCAGATCCCGCGGGGGGACTGATACGCAGTATTTT. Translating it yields CASRSRGGTDTQYF.

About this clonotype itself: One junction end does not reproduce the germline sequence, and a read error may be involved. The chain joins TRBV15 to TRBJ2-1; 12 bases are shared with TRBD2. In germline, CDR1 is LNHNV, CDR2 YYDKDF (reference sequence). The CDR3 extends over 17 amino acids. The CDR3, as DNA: TGTGCAACCAGGTGGCTAGCGGGGGGGCGGAACTACAATGAGCAGTTCTTC. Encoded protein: CATRWLAGGRNYNEQFF.

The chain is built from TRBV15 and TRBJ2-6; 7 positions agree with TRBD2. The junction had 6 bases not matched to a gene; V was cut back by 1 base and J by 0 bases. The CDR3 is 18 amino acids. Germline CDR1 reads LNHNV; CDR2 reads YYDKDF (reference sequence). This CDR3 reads CATSRVGGISSGANVLTF. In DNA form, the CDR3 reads TGTGCCACCAGCAGAGTGGGAGGGATAAGCTCTGGGGCCAACGTCCTGACTTTC.

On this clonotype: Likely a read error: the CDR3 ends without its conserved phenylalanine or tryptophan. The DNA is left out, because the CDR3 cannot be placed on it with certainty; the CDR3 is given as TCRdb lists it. CDR3 amino acids: CASSYVRVWRLAETPGSCL. V gene TRBV28 combines with J gene TRBJ2-2; the table's D gene call, TRBD2, was not cross checked with the DNA. The germline CDR1 and CDR2 sequences are MDHEN and SYDVKM. The CDR3 is 19 residues long, ends included.

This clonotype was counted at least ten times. Here the CDR3 reads CASSQTRALGIYEQYV. The CDR3 DNA reads as TGTGCCAGCAGTCAAACGCGGGCCTTGGGGATCTACGAGCAGTACGTC. This sequence joins TRBV2 and TRBJ2-7; D may be TRBD2 (5 bases). CDR3 length: 16 residues. V shed 5 bases and J shed 3 bases, with 20 bases lying between them. CDR1 and CDR2 from the germline V gene are SNHLY and FYNNEI.

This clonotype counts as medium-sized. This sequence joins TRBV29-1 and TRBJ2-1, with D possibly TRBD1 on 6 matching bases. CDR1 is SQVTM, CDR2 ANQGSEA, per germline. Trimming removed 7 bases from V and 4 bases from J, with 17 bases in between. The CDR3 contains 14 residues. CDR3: CSAFDRKSYNEQFF. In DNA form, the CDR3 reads TGCAGCGCCTTCGACAGGAAGTCTTACAATGAGCAGTTCTTC.